This T cell receptor beta chain was sequenced for a study of immune evolution from preneoplasia to lung adenocarcinoma. TCRdb keeps only in-frame clones here, not all; method: immunoSEQ multiplex PCR. Of 3,000 to 4,500 clones listed, about four fifths were seen once; the top ten hold 13% to 15%. Patient tissue came from resections in Japan or China, 2014–2017. Study-wide results and limits: Later-stage lesions appeared to have more T cells, more diversity, less clonality. Top clone frequencies peaked in normal lung, apparently declining through invasive adenocarcinoma.

Turning to this clone: What it binds is unknown.

The CDR3 spans 21 residues. Per germline, CDR1 LGHNA and CDR2 YNFKEQ. V dropped 1 base and J dropped 5 bases, with 32 bases sitting between them. The chain uses TRBV4-2 and TRBJ2-5, with a tentative D call TRBD2 (8 bases). The origin of this receptor is a person aged 60-80 years with lung adenocarcinoma. What was sequenced was FFPE adjacent normal lung tissue. The CDR3 here is CASSQVFIGRANRGLEETQYF. The CDR3 DNA sequence: TGTGCCAGCAGCCAAGTTTTTATCGGGAGGGCGAATAGGGGGCTAGAGGAGACCCAGTACTTC.